The clone carrying this T cell receptor (beta chain) showed up many times. The antigen is undetermined. The data were obtained in a study of HIV-infected patients and healthy controls. Study-wide results and caveats: Compared with healthy controls, HIV-infected patients showed less CDR3 sharing between individuals.

The CDR3 extends over 14 amino acids. V gave up 0 bases and J gave up 7 bases, with 12 bases separating them. Germline V gene lookup returns CDR1 LGHNA and CDR2 YSLEER. Reverse transcription used about 500 ng RNA and constant-region primers for alpha and beta. Separate chain-specific third strand synthesis with multiplexing indices produced the alpha and beta libraries. TCRdb recomputed calls from the 5' RACE reads with MiXCR, one row per CDR3 protein. The data contain fewer than 20,000 distinct CDR3 sequences, 12% of them singletons. The repertoire came from unfractionated whole blood and reflected all unsorted peripheral T cells.

The TCR was taken from an adult in good health. The sample comprised blood. The J gene is TRBJ1-1, the V gene TRBV4-3; unclear D gene. The CDR3 nucleotides read TGCGCCAGCAGCCAAGACCCAGTGGTCCGTGAAGCTTTCTTT. It specifies CASSQDPVVREAFF.